These 27 T cell receptor beta chains originate from one sample sequenced in a study of cytomegalovirus exposure and HLA in healthy donors. A multiplex PCR was run with 60 Vbeta primers and 13 Jbeta primers. Produced via immunoSEQ multiplex PCR; TCRdb's table is partial and in-frame only. This table has 200,000 or so clones, about 83% appearing once. Sequencing used PBMCs. These receptors were obtained from a man aged 40-50 years in good health and CMV-seronegative.

In its sample, this clone was seen a few times. The chain has TRBV5-1 and TRBJ1-6; 8 bases match TRBD1. Losses at the gene ends were 1 base for V and 9 bases for J; bases not matched to a gene: 6. CDR3 length: 15 residues. Germline V gene sequence: CDR1 SGHRS, CDR2 YFSETQ. As DNA, the CDR3 is TGCGCCAGCAGCTTGCTGGGACAGGATGTTTCACCCCTCCACTTT. This encodes CASSLLGQDVSPLHF.

The chain joins TRBV5-1 to TRBJ2-2; tentative D call: TRBD2 (5 bases). CDR1 is SGHRS, CDR2 YFSETQ, per germline. The CDR3 has 16 residues. The germline V and J ends were trimmed by 4 bases and 2 bases, with 15 bases remaining between them. The CDR3 nucleotides are TGCGCCAGCAGCGCGGGTCTCTCCTCTAACACCGGGGAGCTGTTTTTT. It codes for CASSAGLSSNTGELFF. Full variable domain (remainder filled in from reference TRBV5-1 and TRBJ2-2): KAGVTQTPRYLIKTRGQQVTLSCSPISGHRSVSWYQQTPGQGLQFLFEYFSETQRNKGNFPGRFSGRQFSNSRSEMNVSTLELGDSALYLCASSAGLSSNTGELFFGEGSRLTVL.

The chain has TRBV25-1 and TRBJ2-7, with no clear D. Per germline, CDR1 MGHDK and CDR2 SYGVNS. The CDR3 contains 13 residues. V lost 3 bases and J lost 3, with 9 bases in between. Here the CDR3 DNA reads TGTGCCAGCAGTGACCGCGGCCGCTACGAGCAGTACTTC. Residues: CASSDRGRYEQYF.

The chain is built from TRBV10-3 and TRBJ2-7; D gene uncertain. CDR3 size: 14 residues. The germline gives CDR1 ENHRY, CDR2 SYGVKD. The germline V and J ends were trimmed by 2 bases and 3 bases, with 11 bases remaining between them. In nucleotides, the CDR3 is TGTGCCATCAGTGAGCGGCGGTTCAACTACGAGCAGTACTTC. This sequence encodes CAISERRFNYEQYF.

This sequence joins TRBV5-1 and TRBJ2-7, with a tentative D call TRBD1 (5 bases). V lost 1 base and J lost 2, with 10 bases in between. The CDR3 length is 14 residues. Germline V CDR1 and CDR2: SGHRS, YFSETQ. The CDR3, as DNA: TGCGCCAGCAGCTTGCAGACAGAGGCCTACGAGCAGTACTTC. This translates into CASSLQTEAYEQYF.

This chain joins TRBV5-1 and TRBJ2-3; D gene unclear. CDR1 is SGHRS and CDR2 is YFSETQ in the germline V gene. This CDR3 spans 15 amino acids. V was clipped by 5 bases and J by 0 bases, with 13 bases between them. The CDR3 spells CASSYLVGSTDTQYF. Here the CDR3 DNA reads TGCGCCAGCAGTTATCTAGTGGGTAGCACAGATACGCAGTATTTT.

This clone has just a few counts. The genes are TRBV7-9 and TRBJ2-7, with a weak D call TRBD2 (6 bases). CDR1 and CDR2 from the germline V gene are SEHNR and FQNEAQ (reference sequence). This CDR3 is 14 amino acids long. Trimming cost V 3 bases and J 3 bases, with 12 bases left between them. CDR3 nucleotides: TGTGCCAGCAGCTTGACCGGGACTCACTACGAGCAGTACTTC. Encoded protein: CASSLTGTHYEQYF.

The chain combines TRBV29-1 with TRBJ1-1; no firm D call. Looked up from germline, CDR1 is SQVTM and CDR2 is ANQGSEA. The V gene lost 7 bases and the J gene lost 7 bases, with 19 bases spanning the gap. This CDR3 has 13 amino acids. In DNA form, the CDR3 reads TGCAGCGCGAAAGGGCCGGGGTGGGGTGAAGCTTTCTTT. Translated: CSAKGPGWGEAFF.

The V call is TRBV10-1, the J call TRBJ1-2; 7 bases line up with TRBD1. CDR1 WNHNN and CDR2 SYGVQD come from the germline V gene (reference sequence). Trimming at V came to 4 bases and at J to 2 bases, leaving 10 bases not matched to a gene. CDR3 length: 16 residues. The CDR3 region has the DNA TGCGCCAGCAGTGGCCGGCGACAGGGATCCAACTATGGCTACACCTTC. Its protein is CASSGRRQGSNYGYTF.

This clone has more than one count but fewer than ten. CDR3 protein: CASSGREGDEKLFF. CDR3 DNA: TGTGCCAGCAGCGGGAGGGAGGGAGACGAAAAACTGTTTTTT. The chain recombines TRBV9 with TRBJ1-4; D unclear. V lost 3 bases, J lost 8 bases, and 14 bases lay in between. The germline CDR1 and CDR2 sequences are SGDLS and YYNGEE. The CDR3 is made up of 14 amino acids.

This chain links TRBV5-1 with TRBJ1-1, with D tentatively TRBD1 (6 bases). The CDR3 spans 14 residues. V was cut by 5 bases and J by 1 base, with 12 bases left in between. The germline V gene has CDR1 SGHRS and CDR2 YFSETQ. CDR3 loop: CASSTSQGNTEAFF. The CDR3 region has the DNA TGCGCCAGCAGTACCTCACAGGGGAACACTGAAGCTTTCTTT. The whole variable domain, remainder taken from reference TRBV5-1 and TRBJ1-1, is KAGVTQTPRYLIKTRGQQVTLSCSPISGHRSVSWYQQTPGQGLQFLFEYFSETQRNKGNFPGRFSGRQFSNSRSEMNVSTLELGDSALYLCASSTSQGNTEAFFGQGTRLTVV.

The rearrangement links TRBV6-6 to TRBJ2-5; 7 nucleotides align to TRBD1. Germline trimming cut 2 bases from V and 4 bases from J; bases unmatched to any gene: 4. CDR1 is MNHNY and CDR2 is SVGAGI in the germline V gene (reference sequence). This CDR3 has 14 residues. The CDR3 nucleotides are TGTGCCAGCAGTTACAGGGGGCGTTCAGAGACCCAGTACTTC. This sequence encodes CASSYRGRSETQYF.

This clone was recorded only once. The chain employs TRBV27 and TRBJ1-5, with D possibly being TRBD1 (6 bases). Trimming pared 6 bases from V and 0 bases from J, leaving 15 bases between. Germline V gene data show CDR1 as MNHEY and CDR2 as SMNVEV (reference sequence). The CDR3 runs to 16 residues. The CDR3 reads CASRLSRTDSNQPQHF. The CDR3 DNA reads as TGTGCCAGCAGACTATCCAGGACAGATAGCAATCAGCCCCAGCATTTT.

The chain employs TRBV7-8 and TRBJ2-7; TRBD2 matches at 15 bases. The CDR3 length is 16 residues. Germline V gives CDR1 SGHVS, CDR2 FQNEAQ. J lost 7 bases, V lost 5 bases, and 9 bases had no gene match. The CDR3 loop reads CASSLGSGLAGGEQYF. The CDR3 DNA reads TGTGCCAGCAGCCTTGGTTCGGGACTAGCGGGAGGTGAGCAGTACTTC.

CDR3 DNA sequence: TGTGCCAGCAGCTTGGGGCCTGCCTACGAGCAGTACTTC. The encoded protein is CASSLGPAYEQYF. This sequence joins TRBV5-6 and TRBJ2-7; D is uncertain. Germline lookup yields CDR1 SGHDT and CDR2 YYEEEE. This CDR3 has 13 residues. Trimming left V 0 bases short and J 2 bases short, with 6 bases between.

The chain is built from TRBV7-3 and TRBJ2-1; D uncertain. CDR1 and CDR2 from the germline V gene are SGHTA and FQGTGA. This CDR3 spans 13 amino acids. V was clipped by 1 base and J by 5 bases, with 6 bases between them. The CDR3 DNA sequence: TGTGCCAGCAGCTTAATACCAGACAATGAGCAGTTCTTC. This sequence encodes CASSLIPDNEQFF.

The chain employs TRBV27 and TRBJ2-2; 7 bases fit TRBD2. The V segment lost 5 bases and the J segment 4 bases; nucleotides outside the gene matches: 4. There are 14 residues in the CDR3. Germline CDR1 MNHEY, CDR2 SMNVEV (reference sequence). CDR3 in amino acids: CASSRTRGTGELFF. CDR3 sequence (DNA): TGTGCCAGCAGTCGGACTAGAGGCACCGGGGAGCTGTTTTTT.

This sequence joins TRBV10-2 and TRBJ2-7; 7 positions match TRBD1. With V trimmed by 6 bases and J by 1 base, 6 bases remained unmatched. There are 14 residues in the CDR3. Germline V lookup: CDR1 WSHSY, CDR2 SAAADI. Here the CDR3 reads CASRAAQGSYEQYF. Here the CDR3 DNA reads TGCGCCAGCAGAGCCGCACAGGGGTCCTACGAGCAGTACTTC.

The V and J genes are TRBV7-9 and TRBJ2-2, with a weak D call TRBD2 (5 bases). The CDR3 is 15 residues long. Looked up from germline, CDR1 is SEHNR and CDR2 is FQNEAQ (reference sequence). V shed 5 bases and J shed 1 base, with 11 bases lying between them. In nucleotides, the CDR3 is TGTGCCAGCAGCCTCGCCAGCGGGAACACCGGGGAGCTGTTTTTT. Translation: CASSLASGNTGELFF.

The CDR3 sequence: CSVDGGSSGNTIYF. In DNA form, the CDR3 reads TGCAGCGTTGATGGTGGCAGCTCTGGAAACACCATATATTTT. The chain carries TRBV29-1 and TRBJ1-3; no clear D. Per the germline V gene, CDR1 is SQVTM and CDR2 is ANQGSEA. V was shortened by 3 bases and J by 0 bases, with 9 bases between the two germline ends. The CDR3 is 14 amino acids.

The chain joins TRBV28 to TRBJ2-3; TRBD2 matches at 10 bases. The CDR3 spans 15 residues. V dropped 5 bases and J dropped 6; count of bases not matched to a gene: 8. Germline lookup yields CDR1 MDHEN and CDR2 SYDVKM. CDR3 sequence (DNA): TGTGCCAGCAGTCCCATAGCGGGAGGAATGGATACGCAGTATTTT. This encodes CASSPIAGGMDTQYF.

The rearrangement joins TRBV5-1 to TRBJ1-2; the match to TRBD1 covers 7 bases. V gave up 3 bases and J gave up 4 bases; unmatched junction bases: 9. Germline V gene sequence: CDR1 SGHRS, CDR2 YFSETQ. This CDR3 region has 15 residues. For the CDR3, the DNA is TGCGCCAGCAGCTCTTCCGGGACAGCTACCTATGGCTACACCTTC. Translating it yields CASSSSGTATYGYTF.

The rearrangement joins TRBV5-1 to TRBJ2-2; 8 bases match TRBD1. V was clipped by 0 bases and J by 4 bases; unmatched bases: 14. The length of the CDR3 is 19 residues. Germline loops: CDR1 SGHRS, CDR2 YFSETQ. The CDR3 DNA follows: TGCGCCAGCAGCTTGGACCCCAGGACAGGGACGGTACTCACCGGGGAGCTGTTTTTT. Translating it yields CASSLDPRTGTVLTGELFF.

This rearrangement joins TRBV6-5 to TRBJ2-5; 8 bases align to TRBD1. The junction had 8 bases not matched to a gene; V was cut back by 3 bases and J by 11 bases. Germline CDR1 reads MNHEY; CDR2 reads SVGAGI. The CDR3 runs to 13 residues. The CDR3 sequence: CASSYAHRGEQYF. CDR3 sequence (DNA): TGTGCCAGCAGTTATGCCCACAGGGGGGAGCAGTACTTC.

The gene calls are TRBV4-2 and TRBJ2-1, with unresolved D. The CDR3 consists of 14 residues. Per the germline V gene, CDR1 is LGHNA and CDR2 is YNFKEQ. Between the trimmed V and J ends, which lost 4 bases and 6 bases, there was a span of 13 bases. The CDR3 DNA follows: TGTGCCAGCAGCCGAGCAAGAGGAACCAATGAGCAGTTCTTC. Amino acids: CASSRARGTNEQFF.

The chain has TRBV7-2 and TRBJ1-1; D ambiguous. This CDR3 contains 14 residues. V gave up 2 bases and J gave up 0 bases, with 7 bases separating them. CDR1 and CDR2 from the germline V gene are SGHTA and FQGNSA. DNA of the CDR3: TGTGCCAGCAGCTTAAATTTCTTGAACACTGAAGCTTTCTTT. It yields the protein CASSLNFLNTEAFF.

The chain links TRBV6-1 to TRBJ1-2; no clear D gene. Trimming shortened V by 2 bases and J by 1 base, and 11 bases separated the two germline ends. CDR1 is MNHNS, CDR2 SASEGT, per germline. CDR3 size: 15 residues. The CDR3 DNA is TGTGCCAGCAGTGAAAGCCGGTTTTTTAACTATGGCTACACCTTC. It is translated as CASSESRFFNYGYTF.